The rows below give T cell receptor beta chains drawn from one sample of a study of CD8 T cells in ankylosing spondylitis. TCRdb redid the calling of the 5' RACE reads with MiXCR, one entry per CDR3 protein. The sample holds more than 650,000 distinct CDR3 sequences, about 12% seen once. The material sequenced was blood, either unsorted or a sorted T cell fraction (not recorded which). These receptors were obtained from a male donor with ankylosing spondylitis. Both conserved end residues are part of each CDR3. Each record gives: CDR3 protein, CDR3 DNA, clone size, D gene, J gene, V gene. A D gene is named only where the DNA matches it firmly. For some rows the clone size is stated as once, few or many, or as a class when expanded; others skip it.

CDR3: CASSQERGNTEAFF
DNA: TGCGCCAGCAGCCAAGAACGGGGGAACACTGAAGCTTTCTTT
size: many
D: -
J: TRBJ1-1
V: TRBV4-3

CDR3: CASGPRGGSEQFF
DNA: TGTGCCAGCGGCCCTCGTGGGGGCTCCGAGCAGTTCTTC
size: -
D: -
J: TRBJ2-1
V: TRBV5-5

CDR3: CASSISPAETYEQYF
DNA: TGTGCCAGCTCCATCTCCCCAGCGGAGACATACGAGCAGTACTTC
size: -
D: -
J: TRBJ2-7
V: TRBV9

CDR3: CASRARINTGELFF
DNA: TGTGCCAGCAGAGCGCGGATTAACACCGGGGAGCTGTTTTTT
size: -
D: -
J: TRBJ2-2
V: TRBV5-5

CDR3: CASSFRTGTEAFF
DNA: TGTGCCAGCAGCTTCAGGACCGGCACTGAAGCTTTCTTT
size: -
D: -
J: TRBJ1-1
V: TRBV7-2

CDR3: CASSIRTESNQPQHF
DNA: TGTGCCAGTAGTATCCGGACAGAAAGCAATCAGCCCCAGCATTTT
size: -
D: -
J: TRBJ1-5
V: TRBV19

CDR3: CASSPDRGKQYF
DNA: TGTGCCAGCTCACCAGACAGGGGGAAGCAGTACTTC
size: -
D: TRBD1
J: TRBJ2-7
V: TRBV18

CDR3: CASSRRGSNYNEQFF
DNA: TGTGCCAGCAGTCGCCGGGGCTCAAATTACAATGAGCAGTTCTTC
size: few
D: -
J: TRBJ2-1
V: TRBV6-1

CDR3: CASSDRAGEQYF
DNA: TGCGCCAGCAGCGACAGGGCTGGCGAGCAGTACTTC
size: -
D: TRBD1
J: TRBJ2-7
V: TRBV4-1

CDR3: CASSLGPGEQYF
DNA: TGTGCCAGCAGCTTAGGGCCTGGCGAGCAGTACTTC
size: -
D: -
J: TRBJ2-7
V: TRBV11-2

CDR3: CSASSWKETQYF
DNA: TGCAGCGCGAGCAGCTGGAAAGAGACCCAGTACTTC
size: many
D: -
J: TRBJ2-5
V: TRBV29-1

CDR3: CATQGASDEQFF
DNA: TGTGCCACCCAGGGGGCGAGCGATGAGCAGTTCTTC
size: -
D: TRBD1
J: TRBJ2-1
V: TRBV10-3

CDR3: CASSLGVADEQYF
DNA: TGTGCCAGCAGTTTGGGTGTGGCGGACGAGCAGTACTTC
size: few
D: -
J: TRBJ2-7
V: TRBV12-3/TRBV12-4

CDR3: CASTITGGRSATYEQYF
DNA: TGTGCCAGCACTATCACAGGGGGCAGAAGCGCCACCTACGAGCAGTACTTC
size: -
D: TRBD1
J: TRBJ2-7
V: TRBV6-1

CDR3: CASSGRAAYSAQQFF
DNA: TGTGCCAGCAGTGGCAGGGCGGCGTATTCGGCTCAACAGTTCTTC
size: -
D: -
J: TRBJ2-1
V: TRBV6-1

CDR3: CASSSRLAVEQFF
DNA: TGCGCCAGCAGCTCACGACTAGCGGTTGAGCAGTTCTTC
size: few
D: TRBD2
J: TRBJ2-1
V: TRBV5-1

CDR3: CASSSLGGTGNTIYF
DNA: TGCGCCAGCAGCAGTCTCGGGGGAACGGGAAACACCATATATTTT
size: few
D: -
J: TRBJ1-3
V: TRBV5-1

CDR3: CSSSGGAVYNEQFF
DNA: TGCAGTTCCAGCGGGGGGGCGGTCTACAATGAGCAGTTCTTC
size: many
D: TRBD2
J: TRBJ2-1
V: TRBV20-1

CDR3: CSAPNPAGAYEQYF
DNA: TGCAGTGCTCCGAACCCAGCGGGAGCCTACGAGCAGTACTTC
size: -
D: TRBD2
J: TRBJ2-7
V: TRBV20-1

CDR3: CAKRGDTDTQYF
DNA: TGTGCCAAGCGGGGCGACACAGATACGCAGTATTTT
size: -
D: TRBD2
J: TRBJ2-3
V: TRBV2

CDR3: CASTELPGSGQPQHF
DNA: TGCGCCAGCACCGAGTTACCGGGATCGGGTCAGCCCCAGCATTTT
size: few
D: -
J: TRBJ1-5
V: TRBV5-1

CDR3: CASSPNLRGPGDTQYF
DNA: TGTGCCAGCAGCCCTAACCTCCGGGGACCGGGGGATACGCAGTATTTT
size: few
D: -
J: TRBJ2-3
V: TRBV9

CDR3: CASSLERVQNGYTF
DNA: TGTGCCAGCAGCTTAGAAAGGGTGCAGAATGGCTACACCTTC
size: -
D: -
J: TRBJ1-2
V: TRBV7-2

CDR3: CASSFGVWNTIYF
DNA: TGTGCCAGCAGCTTTGGGGTCTGGAACACCATATATTTT
size: few
D: -
J: TRBJ1-3
V: TRBV5-6

CDR3: CCAKPNRGGTYEQYF
DNA: TGCTGTGCTAAGCCAAACAGGGGGGGTACCTACGAGCAGTACTTC
size: -
D: -
J: TRBJ2-7
V: TRBV20-1

CDR3: CASSLGQGNEQYF
DNA: TGTGCCAGCAGTTTAGGACAGGGAAACGAGCAGTACTTC
size: few
D: TRBD1
J: TRBJ2-7
V: TRBV12-3/TRBV12-4

CDR3: CASSQSGTGFTYTEAFF
DNA: TGTGCCAGCAGCCAATCAGGGACAGGGTTCACGTATACTGAAGCTTTCTTT
size: few
D: TRBD1
J: TRBJ1-1
V: TRBV3-1

CDR3: CSARDPGSSGMETQYF
DNA: TGCAGTGCTAGAGATCCAGGGTCTAGCGGGATGGAGACCCAGTACTTC
size: many
D: TRBD2
J: TRBJ2-5
V: TRBV20-1

CDR3: CASSPPQRTGGNTIYF
DNA: TGTGCCAGCAGCCCACCCCAGCGGACAGGCGGAAACACCATATATTTT
size: few
D: TRBD1
J: TRBJ1-3
V: TRBV6-1